These 26 T cell receptor beta chains originate from one sample sequenced in a study of T-cell reconstitution after alpha-beta-depleted transplantation in children. Unique molecular identifiers were incorporated into the prepared TCRbeta library. TCRdb redid the calling of the PCR reads with MiXCR, one entry per CDR3 protein. The table includes some 260,000 distinct CDR3 sequences, more than 20% detected once. The sequences come from PBMCs, mostly from graft donor cells, collected 360 days after TCRalphabeta/CD19-depleted stem cell transplant. The receptors stem from a female patient aged 2-15 years who had a stem cell transplant for congenital amegakaryocytic thrombocytopenia, so the T cells may come from the graft donor.

J is TRBJ2-7 and V is TRBV10-3, with D uncertain. CDR3 length: 15 amino acids. With 0 bases removed from V and 3 bases from J, the gap between germline ends came to 12 bases. Germline V gives CDR1 ENHRY, CDR2 SYGVKD. The CDR3 spells CAISESSHPLYEQYF. CDR3 in DNA: TGTGCCATCAGTGAGTCGTCTCACCCCCTCTACGAGCAGTACTTC.

This clonotype was seen repeatedly, ten times or more. This chain connects TRBV4-1 to TRBJ2-1; 16 bases align to TRBD2. CDR1 and CDR2 (germline): MGHRA, YSYEKL. J gave up 8 bases and V 3 bases, and 22 bases lay outside the gene matches. CDR3 size: 22 residues. The CDR3 region is CASSQDPPGTSGRASSSDEQFF. CDR3 in DNA: TGCGCCAGCAGCCAGGACCCCCCAGGGACTAGCGGGAGGGCCTCTTCAAGCGATGAGCAGTTCTTC.

The table lists this clonotype with many counts. The chain is built from TRBV29-1 and TRBJ2-2; D is unresolved. V lost 6 bases to trimming and J lost 4 bases, with 18 bases between them. Per germline, CDR1 SQVTM and CDR2 ANQGSEA. CDR3 length: 15 amino acids. Here the CDR3 DNA reads TGCAGCGTCACGGATGGGGATAGACTCACCGGGGAGCTGTTTTTT. Translating gives CSVTDGDRLTGELFF.

This clonotype has just one count. This CDR3 reads CASTTLSYNEQFF. The CDR3 coding sequence is TGTGCCAGCACTACTCTCTCCTACAATGAGCAGTTCTTC. J is TRBJ2-1 and V is TRBV6-5; no clear D. V lost 7 bases and J 0 bases, leaving 7 bases between the germline ends. Germline V CDR1 and CDR2: MNHEY, SVGAGI. CDR3 length: 13 residues.

The chain has TRBV4-3 and TRBJ2-1, with D perhaps matching TRBD2 (7 bases). With 5 bases removed from V and 8 bases from J, the gap between germline ends came to 10 bases. This CDR3 has 12 residues. Germline V CDR1 and CDR2: LGHNA, YSLEER. CDR3 in DNA: TGCGCCAGCAGCACGGGGGGCCATGAGCAGTTCTTC. Translated, it gives CASSTGGHEQFF.

In nucleotides, the CDR3 is TGTGCCAGCAGCTTAGGGGGGCACTCCTACGAGCAGTACTTC. It codes for CASSLGGHSYEQYF. The V and J genes are TRBV7-6 and TRBJ2-7; D possibly corresponds to TRBD1 (6 bases). The germline gives CDR1 SGHVS, CDR2 FNYEAQ. The CDR3 is made up of 14 amino acids. Deletions cut 1 base from V and 0 bases from J, with 7 bases between.

There are many counts of this clonotype. The chain recombines TRBV12-3 or TRBV12-4 with TRBJ1-5; no clear D. The length of the CDR3 is 13 residues. Trimming removed 1 base at V and 10 bases at J, with 11 bases between. The CDR3 loop is CASSLGVGYPQHF. The CDR3 region has the DNA TGTGCCAGCAGTTTAGGAGTAGGGTACCCCCAGCATTTT.

A few counts support this clonotype. V is TRBV20-1 and J is TRBJ2-1; perhaps TRBD1 as D (5 bases). CDR3 length: 12 residues. The V gene lost 6 bases and the J gene lost 7 bases, with 13 bases spanning the gap. Germline V gene lookup returns CDR1 DFQATT and CDR2 SNEGSKA (reference sequence). The CDR3: CSAPRDRNEQFF. CDR3 in DNA: TGCAGTGCCCCGAGAGACAGAAATGAGCAGTTCTTC.

The V and J genes are TRBV4-2 and TRBJ2-5, with 12 bases identical to TRBD2. The junction had 3 bases not matched to a gene; V was cut back by 1 base and J by 3 bases. Germline values: CDR1 LGHNA, CDR2 YNFKEQ. The CDR3 covers 16 residues. The CDR3 region has the DNA TGTGCCAGCAGCCAAGGGACTAGCGGGATCGAAGAGACCCAGTACTTC. As protein: CASSQGTSGIEETQYF.

This clonotype was detected a few times. This sequence joins TRBV7-9 and TRBJ2-7, with 8 bases fitting TRBD2. Germline V lookup: CDR1 SEHNR, CDR2 FQNEAQ (reference sequence). The ends lost 4 bases at V and 6 bases at J; junction bases unmatched: 11. The CDR3 is made up of 15 amino acids. For the CDR3, the DNA is TGTGCCAGCAGCTCACCACCCGGGACTAGGGGCGAGCAGTACTTC. It encodes CASSSPPGTRGEQYF.

This chain links TRBV11-2 with TRBJ2-7; D is unresolved. The V gene lost 5 bases and the J gene lost 6 bases, with 20 bases spanning the gap. Germline assignment: CDR1 SGHAT and CDR2 FQNNGV. The CDR3 sequence is 15 residues long. The CDR3 coding sequence is TGTGCCAGCAGCCTTGCAAGGTTACCCCTTGGCGAGCAGTACTTC. Protein product: CASSLARLPLGEQYF.

V usage is TRBV18 and J usage is TRBJ1-1, with D perhaps TRBD1 (6 bases). Germline lookup yields CDR1 KGHSH and CDR2 LQKENI. This CDR3 spans 16 amino acids. Trimming stripped 7 bases from V and 1 base from J, with 19 bases between. The CDR3 DNA sequence: TGTGCCAGCTGCGCTGGACAGCTCTACCCGAACACTGAAGCTTTCTTT. This gives the protein CASCAGQLYPNTEAFF.

The chain couples TRBV4-1 to TRBJ1-2, with 12 bases lining up with TRBD1. V trimming: 4 bases; J trimming: 8 bases; junction bases outside the gene matches: 8. CDR1 MGHRA and CDR2 YSYEKL come from the germline V gene. The CDR3 sequence is 15 residues long. In nucleotides, the CDR3 is TGCGCCAGCAGCCTACCGGGACAGGGGGCGGGGGGCTACACCTTC. Translation gives CASSLPGQGAGGYTF.

A few counts support this clonotype. J is TRBJ1-5 and V is TRBV30; no definite D call. Trimming cost V 3 bases and J 8 bases, with 17 bases left between them. The CDR3 length is 14 residues. CDR1 and CDR2 (germline): GTSNPN, SVGIG (reference sequence). The CDR3 protein is CAWSGTEPLKPQHF. Here the CDR3 DNA reads TGTGCCTGGAGCGGTACGGAGCCTTTGAAGCCCCAGCATTTT.

J is TRBJ2-1 and V is TRBV7-3; TRBD1 or TRBD2 may be the D gene (5 bases each). The V end lost 4 bases, the J end lost 8 bases, and 24 bases lay between the germline ends. The CDR3 consists of 17 residues. Germline CDR1 SGHTA, CDR2 FQGTGA. Here the CDR3 DNA reads TGTGCCAGCAGCTCCTATAGGTTTAAGGGGCGAGGGGATGAGCAGTTCTTC. Its protein product is CASSSYRFKGRGDEQFF.

V usage is TRBV6-1 and J usage is TRBJ2-3, with D unresolved. Between the trimmed V and J ends, which lost 4 bases and 2 bases, there was a span of 10 bases. This CDR3 spans 14 amino acids. Germline V lookup: CDR1 MNHNS, CDR2 SASEGT. The CDR3 DNA sequence: TGTGCCAGCAGTGCCGACGGTCTCACAGATACGCAGTATTTT. Translating it yields CASSADGLTDTQYF.

This clonotype was seen only a few times. This sequence joins TRBV20-1 and TRBJ2-3; D perhaps matches TRBD1 (6 bases). V lost 0 bases, J lost 6 bases, and 13 bases lay in between. Germline assignment: CDR1 DFQATT and CDR2 SNEGSKA (reference sequence). CDR3 size: 14 residues. This CDR3 reads CSARDGGQFDTQYF. DNA of the CDR3: TGCAGTGCTAGAGATGGTGGACAGTTCGATACGCAGTATTTT.

This clonotype was seen many times. The V gene is TRBV10-3, the J gene TRBJ1-1; TRBD1 matches at 7 bases. Germline-derived CDR1 and CDR2 are ENHRY and SYGVKD. V trimming: 10 bases; J trimming: 4 bases; junction bases outside the gene matches: 9. The CDR3 runs 13 residues. CDR3 in DNA: TGTGCCAGCGCCGGGACAGAAGTCACTGAAGCTTTCTTT. Translation gives CASAGTEVTEAFF.

The CDR3 DNA reads TGCGCCAGCAACGACCCGACCCGTCATTTGGGGGTCGAGACCCAGTACTTC. Protein product: CASNDPTRHLGVETQYF. The chain employs TRBV5-1 and TRBJ2-5, with D perhaps assigned TRBD1 or TRBD2 (5 bases each). V was shortened by 6 bases and J by 5 bases, with 26 bases between the two germline ends. Germline V gene data show CDR1 as SGHRS and CDR2 as YFSETQ. The CDR3 extends over 17 amino acids.

This sequence joins TRBV11-2 and TRBJ2-3; 10 bases are shared with TRBD2. The CDR3 loop spans 17 amino acids. The junction had 8 bases not matched to a gene; V was cut back by 0 bases and J by 5 bases. Germline V gene lookup returns CDR1 SGHAT and CDR2 FQNNGV. For the CDR3, the DNA is TGTGCCAGCAGCTTAGATGAAGCGGGGGGGCGGGGAGATACGCAGTATTTT. It translates to CASSLDEAGGRGDTQYF.

This clonotype was recorded many times. The chain combines TRBV5-6 with TRBJ2-7; D call uncertain. CDR3 size: 14 residues. V shed 0 bases and J shed 2 bases, with 9 bases lying between them. Looked up from germline, CDR1 is SGHDT and CDR2 is YYEEEE. CDR3 nucleotides: TGTGCCAGCAGCTTGGTGGGTCAGACCTACGAGCAGTACTTC. This translates into CASSLVGQTYEQYF.

This clonotype was seen only a few times. The chain combines TRBV7-2 with TRBJ2-7, with D unresolved. CDR1 and CDR2 (germline): SGHTA, FQGNSA. The V end was cut by 1 base, the J end by 2 bases, with 12 bases between. The CDR3 has 15 amino acids. The CDR3 DNA reads TGTGCCAGCAGCTTAGAGTCAGCGATAGCCTACGAGCAGTACTTC. Encoded protein: CASSLESAIAYEQYF.

The rearrangement joins TRBV27 to TRBJ2-1; 10 bases are shared with TRBD2. Germline V CDR1 and CDR2: MNHEY, SMNVEV (reference sequence). J was trimmed by 8 bases and V by 4 bases; bases with no gene match: 11. The CDR3 has 16 amino acids. CDR3 sequence reads: CASSSPRLAGFDEQFF. DNA of the CDR3: TGTGCCAGCAGTTCGCCGAGACTAGCGGGTTTCGATGAGCAGTTCTTC.

The rearrangement joins TRBV3-1 to TRBJ2-1, with D possibly matching TRBD2 (5 bases). V lost 1 base to trimming and J lost 2 bases, with 9 bases between them. There are 15 residues in the CDR3. Germline-derived CDR1 and CDR2 are LGHDT and YNNKEL (reference sequence). CDR3 loop: CASSQVWGAYNEQFF. The CDR3 DNA reads TGTGCCAGCAGCCAAGTGTGGGGAGCCTACAATGAGCAGTTCTTC.

The sample holds many counts of this clonotype. J is TRBJ2-7 and V is TRBV4-1, with D possibly TRBD1 on 5 matching bases. The germline gives CDR1 MGHRA, CDR2 YSYEKL. This CDR3 spans 14 amino acids. Deletions cut 1 base from V and 1 base from J, with 8 bases between. This CDR3 is CASSQGQKSYEQYF. The CDR3 DNA sequence: TGCGCCAGCAGCCAAGGACAGAAATCCTACGAGCAGTACTTC.

V gene TRBV16 combines with J gene TRBJ2-1; 7 positions match TRBD1. CDR3 size: 17 residues. Germline lookup yields CDR1 KGHSY and CDR2 FQNENV. J was trimmed by 3 bases and V by 4 bases; bases with no gene match: 12. The CDR3 coding sequence is TGTGCCAGCAGCCGTAGCACCCCGGGGACAGACTACAATGAGCAGTTCTTC. This sequence encodes CASSRSTPGTDYNEQFF.